These T cell receptor beta chains were read from a single sample in a study of blood T cell repertoires in COVID-19. Assay: immunoSEQ multiplex PCR; the TCRdb copy retains only in-frame clones and omits some. This table has more than 40,000 clones, around 90% appearing once. The sequenced sample was peripheral blood. The source is a man older than 75 with acute or convalescent COVID-19. CDR3s include the opening cysteine and the closing phenylalanine or tryptophan. D genes are given only for firm matches.

j_gene: TRBJ1-5; d_gene: NA; v_gene: TRBV10-2; CDR3aa: CASSESNRSNQPQHF; CDR3nt: TGCGCCAGCAGTGAGTCGAACCGGAGCAATCAGCCCCAGCATTTT
j_gene: TRBJ1-6; d_gene: NA; v_gene: TRBV5-1; CDR3aa: CASQQGIGNSPLHF; CDR3nt: TGCGCCAGCCAACAGGGAATCGGGAATTCACCCCTCCACTTT
j_gene: TRBJ2-7; d_gene: NA; v_gene: TRBV14; CDR3aa: CASSQPFPYEQYF; CDR3nt: TGTGCCAGCAGCCAACCGTTCCCCTACGAGCAGTACTTC
j_gene: TRBJ1-3; d_gene: NA; v_gene: TRBV6-4; CDR3aa: CARNTESVSGNTIYF; CDR3nt: TGTGCCAGGAACACGGAGTCGGTTTCCGGAAACACCATATATTTT
j_gene: TRBJ2-5; d_gene: NA; v_gene: TRBV18; CDR3aa: CASSLQGGETQYF; CDR3nt: TGTGCCAGCTCACTGCAGGGAGGCGAGACCCAGTACTTC
j_gene: TRBJ2-5; d_gene: TRBD1; v_gene: TRBV19; CDR3aa: CASSGQRTGLAETQYF; CDR3nt: TGTGCCAGTAGTGGACAACGGACAGGGCTAGCGGAGACCCAGTACTTC
j_gene: TRBJ2-3; d_gene: TRBD2; v_gene: TRBV19; CDR3aa: CASDRGVGGTDTQYF; CDR3nt: TGTGCCAGCGATCGGGGGGTAGGAGGCACAGATACGCAGTATTTT
j_gene: TRBJ2-1; d_gene: TRBD1; v_gene: TRBV24-1; CDR3aa: CATSDYIGTGYGHEQFF; CDR3nt: TGTGCCACCAGTGATTATATCGGGACAGGGTACGGGCATGAGCAGTTCTTC
j_gene: TRBJ2-3; d_gene: TRBD2; v_gene: TRBV7-2; CDR3aa: CASSTGLAGGPGTQYF; CDR3nt: TGTGCCAGCAGCACAGGACTAGCGGGGGGGCCAGGTACGCAGTATTTT
j_gene: TRBJ2-7; d_gene: NA; v_gene: TRBV6-5; CDR3aa: CASSTPGTYEQYF; CDR3nt: TGTGCCAGCAGTACCCCAGGGACCTACGAGCAGTACTTC